This T cell receptor (beta chain) emerged from a study of blood T cell repertoires in COVID-19. Study-level information: Specimens from acute and convalescent COVID-19 originated in the United States, Italy and Spain. Nucleic acid was either cDNA or gDNA, and it came from T cells, B-cell-depleted T cells, or PBMCs.

The CDR3 loop spans 15 amino acids. CDR1 and CDR2 from the germline V gene are MGHRA and YSYEKL. V lost 4 bases, J lost 7 bases, and 19 bases lay in between. Original handling: Amplification with reference gene primers provided the estimates of nucleated cell counts. Produced via immunoSEQ multiplex PCR; TCRdb's table is partial and in-frame only. V, J and clone size are taken as reported in that table, and D and trimming were inferred from the DNA itself. The data hold about 87,000 clones, with around 90% observed a single time. This chain joins TRBV4-1 and TRBJ1-2; D possibly corresponds to TRBD1 (5 bases). Sequences were obtained from peripheral blood. The origin of this receptor is a man aged 40-49 years with acute or convalescent COVID-19. CDR3 region: CASSPYLDSLGGYTF. The CDR3 region has the DNA TGCGCCAGCAGCCCCTACCTAGACAGCTTAGGTGGCTACACCTTC.